The 4 T cell receptor beta chains below all came from one sample that was sequenced in a study of blood T cell repertoires in COVID-19. The repertoire was sequenced with immunoSEQ multiplex PCR; TCRdb's copy has only in-frame clones and lacks some. The sample carries 90,000 or so clones, roughly 88% recorded once. Sample: peripheral blood. The receptors here all came from a man between 18 and 29 years old with COVID-19, enrolled during active disease.

This sequence joins TRBV11-2 and TRBJ2-1, with 8 bases matching TRBD1. The CDR3 totals 14 residues. Germline V CDR1 and CDR2: SGHAT, FQNNGV. V shed 7 bases, J shed 2 bases, and the junction held 4 bases outside the gene matches. The CDR3 loop is CASNDRGTYNEQFF. As DNA, the CDR3 is TGTGCCAGCAACGACAGGGGCACCTACAATGAGCAGTTCTTC.

In its sample, this clone was seen a few times. This chain joins TRBV7-2 and TRBJ1-5; D call uncertain. The CDR3 is 18 amino acids. Germline V gene sequence: CDR1 SGHTA, CDR2 FQGNSA. V lost 1 base to trimming and J lost 2 bases, with 18 bases between them. CDR3 sequence (DNA): TGTGCCAGCAGCTTAGTTAGAGAGGGTGGAGTACGCAATCAGCCCCAGCATTTT. Amino acids: CASSLVREGGVRNQPQHF.

V is TRBV9 and J is TRBJ1-3, with TRBD1 matching 12 bases. CDR3 length equals 16 residues. J gave up 0 bases and V 4 bases, and 2 bases lay outside the gene matches. Germline CDR1 is SGDLS and CDR2 is YYNGEE. In DNA form, the CDR3 reads TGTGCCAGCAGCAGGGACAGGGGGCACTCTGGAAACACCATATATTTT. This gives the protein CASSRDRGHSGNTIYF. Full variable domain (outside the CDR3, taken from reference TRBV9 and TRBJ1-3): DSGVTQTPKHLITATGQRVTLRCSPRSGDLSVYWYQQSLDQGLQFLIQYYNGEERAKGNILERFSAQQFPDLHSELNLSSLELGDSALYFCASSRDRGHSGNTIYFGEGSWLTVV.

The V and J genes are TRBV14 and TRBJ2-7; D gene ambiguous. CDR3 size: 12 residues. The V end was cut by 8 bases, the J end by 1 base, with 9 bases between. Germline CDR1 and CDR2: SGHDN and FVKESK. The CDR3 is CASVARSYEQYF. The DNA for the CDR3 is TGTGCCAGCGTGGCACGATCCTACGAGCAGTACTTC.